A selection of T cell receptor beta chains follows, all from one sample in a study of T cell changes during pregnancy in multiple sclerosis. Produced via immunoSEQ multiplex PCR; TCRdb's table is partial and in-frame only. The sample contains over 25,000 clones, about 88% of which appear only once. The input for sequencing was CD4+ T cells from peripheral blood mononuclear cells, taken in the second trimester of pregnancy. Receptors were obtained from a female donor in good health, enrolled as a control in a pregnancy study. Both conserved end residues are part of each CDR3. Each record gives: D gene, J gene, V gene, CDR3 length, clone size, CDR3 protein, CDR3 DNA. The D gene is left open where the match is weak. Size is stated for part of the rows, as once, few or many counts, or as a class when the clone is expanded.

TRBD1 TRBJ1-2 TRBV14 15 - CASSRGGQGGYGYTF TGTGCCAGCAGCCGGGGAGGACAGGGCGGCTATGGCTACACCTTC
TRBD1 TRBJ1-6 TRBV7-9 14 once CASSSGQGNSPLHF TGTGCCAGCAGCTCGGGACAGGGTAATTCACCCCTCCACTTT
- TRBJ2-1 TRBV15 14 - CATSRDPGANEQFF TGTGCCACCAGCAGAGATCCAGGGGCCAATGAGCAGTTCTTC
- TRBJ2-2 TRBV11-3 14 - CASSPGWRTGELFF TGTGCCAGCTCACCAGGGTGGCGGACCGGGGAGCTGTTTTTT
- TRBJ1-1 TRBV7-8 14 - CASSQATANTEAFF TGTGCCAGCAGCCAGGCGACGGCCAACACTGAAGCTTTCTTT
- TRBJ1-2 TRBV6-5 11 - CASSGNYGYTF TGTGCCAGCTCCGGGAACTATGGCTACACCTTC
- TRBJ2-7 TRBV7-2 13 few CASSLEYSGEQYF TGTGCCAGCAGCTTGGAGTATTCCGGCGAGCAGTACTTC
- TRBJ1-1 TRBV5-1 15 once CASSPSGGMNTEAFF TGCGCCAGCAGCCCGTCGGGAGGAATGAACACTGAAGCTTTCTTT
- TRBJ1-2 TRBV6-5 13 - CASRASSNYGYTF TGTGCCAGCAGAGCATCCTCTAACTATGGCTACACCTTC
TRBD1 TRBJ2-1 TRBV13 12 - CASSPRGIEQFF TGTGCCAGCAGCCCCAGGGGGATCGAGCAGTTCTTC
TRBD1 TRBJ2-7 TRBV12-5 17 - CASGLGAIGTVSYEQYF TGTGCTAGTGGTTTGGGAGCGATCGGGACAGTTTCCTACGAGCAGTACTTC
- TRBJ2-7 TRBV28 15 - CASSSGLLPPYEQYF TGTGCCAGCAGCTCGGGACTCCTGCCCCCCTACGAGCAGTACTTC
- TRBJ2-1 TRBV19 16 - CASREQATSSYNEQFF TGTGCCAGTAGGGAACAGGCCACCAGCTCCTACAATGAGCAGTTCTTC
- TRBJ1-2 TRBV5-5 15 - CASSPMAGAREGYTF TGTGCCAGCAGCCCAATGGCGGGAGCTAGAGAGGGCTACACCTTC
- TRBJ1-1 TRBV5-6 13 - CASSYLGNTEAFF TGTGCCAGCAGCTATCTAGGGAACACTGAAGCTTTCTTT
TRBD1 TRBJ2-7 TRBV11-2 14 - CASSPDRGTSEQYF TGTGCCAGCAGCCCGGACAGGGGGACAAGTGAGCAGTACTTC
- TRBJ2-3 TRBV6-5 13 - CASSSAQRVTQYF TGTGCCAGCAGCTCCGCCCAGCGGGTTACGCAGTATTTT
TRBD1 TRBJ1-1 TRBV19 17 - CASSIPLMDRVNTEAFF TGTGCCAGTAGTATACCCCTTATGGACAGGGTTAACACTGAAGCTTTCTTT
TRBD2 TRBJ2-7 TRBV19 14 few CASRSGGSSYEQYF TGTGCCAGTAGGTCGGGCGGGAGCTCCTACGAGCAGTACTTC
- TRBJ2-2 TRBV7-2 18 - CASTIPGGQGAGTGELFF TGTGCCAGCACCATCCCCGGGGGGCAGGGGGCCGGCACCGGGGAGCTGTTTTTT
- TRBJ2-5 TRBV7-8 14 - CASSLRETEETQYF TGTGCCAGCAGCTTAAGGGAGACGGAAGAGACCCAGTACTTC
- TRBJ1-1 TRBV7-2 14 - CASSRQAGDTEAFF TGTGCCAGCAGCCGACAGGCGGGGGACACTGAAGCTTTCTTT
TRBD2 TRBJ2-3 TRBV9 17 - CASSGRLAGVGTDTQYF TGTGCCAGCAGCGGTCGACTAGCGGGAGTTGGGACAGATACGCAGTATTTT
- TRBJ2-3 TRBV11-3 14 - CASSRRASDDTQYF TGTGCCAGCAGCAGGCGGGCGAGCGACGATACGCAGTATTTT
- TRBJ1-2 TRBV13 16 - CASSLVLGSGSYGYTF TGTGCCAGCAGCTTAGTGTTGGGCAGTGGATCCTATGGCTACACCTTC
TRBD1 TRBJ1-1 TRBV2 17 - CASSEALSGGIGTEAFF TGTGCCAGCAGTGAAGCATTGTCAGGGGGAATAGGCACTGAAGCTTTCTTT
TRBD2 TRBJ2-7 TRBV5-4 15 - CASRPDIAGDYEQYF TGTGCCAGCAGGCCCGACATAGCGGGAGACTACGAGCAGTACTTC
- TRBJ2-3 TRBV14 14 - CASSQALKGDTQYF TGTGCCAGCAGCCAAGCCCTGAAGGGGGATACGCAGTATTTT
- TRBJ2-5 TRBV19 15 once CASSIGGQGGETQYF TGTGCCAGTAGTATAGGAGGGCAGGGGGGAGAGACCCAGTACTTC
TRBD2 TRBJ2-1 TRBV14 13 - CASSQEREGWQFF TGTGCCAGCAGCCAAGAGCGGGAGGGTTGGCAGTTCTTC
- TRBJ2-5 TRBV5-1 14 - CASSWKGPQETQYF TGCGCCAGCAGCTGGAAGGGGCCCCAAGAGACCCAGTACTTC